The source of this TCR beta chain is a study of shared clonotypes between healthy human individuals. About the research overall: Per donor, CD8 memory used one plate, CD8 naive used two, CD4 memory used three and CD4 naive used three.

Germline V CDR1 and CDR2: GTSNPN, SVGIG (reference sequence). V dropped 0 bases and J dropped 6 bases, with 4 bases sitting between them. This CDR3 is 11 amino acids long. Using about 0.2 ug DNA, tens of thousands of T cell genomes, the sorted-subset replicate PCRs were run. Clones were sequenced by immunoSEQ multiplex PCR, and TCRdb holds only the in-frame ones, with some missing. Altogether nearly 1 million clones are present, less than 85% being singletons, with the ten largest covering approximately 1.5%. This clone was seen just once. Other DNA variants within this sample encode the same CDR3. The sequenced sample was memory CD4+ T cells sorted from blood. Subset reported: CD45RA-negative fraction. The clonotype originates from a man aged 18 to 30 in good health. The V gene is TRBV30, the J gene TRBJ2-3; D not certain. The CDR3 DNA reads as TGTGCCTGGAGTGTGTCGGATACGCAGTATTTT. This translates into CAWSVSDTQYF.